Sequencing of this T cell receptor (beta chain) was carried out in a study of cytomegalovirus exposure and HLA in healthy donors. On the study more broadly: Unique TCRs from HLA-typed donors, 75 million to 100 million of them, were held in an early data release.

Details on this clone: No antigen is known for it.

PCR primers comprised 60 Vbeta and 13 Jbeta primers. Libraries were prepared by immunoSEQ multiplex PCR; TCRdb keeps only in-frame clonotypes and omits some of them. The sample includes about 220,000 clones, approximately 88% of them seen just once. The V segment lost 4 bases and the J segment 3 bases; nucleotides outside the gene matches: 5. CDR3 length: 14 residues. CDR1 is MGHRA, CDR2 YSYEKL, per germline. Study-level results: For most subjects, TCR beta sequences were reported to predict HLA-A and HLA-B alleles with accuracy. Analyzed later, most CMV-associated TCR beta chains appeared HLA-restricted.

The TCR was taken from a boy aged 2 to 10 in good health and CMV-seronegative. Sequenced: PBMCs. The chain joins TRBV4-1 to TRBJ2-7; 8 bases map to TRBD1. CDR3 bases: TGCGCCAGCAGCCCTGGGACAGGACACTACGAGCAGTACTTC. Amino acid sequence: CASSPGTGHYEQYF.